Listed below are T cell receptor beta chains from one sample, sequenced in a study of T cell changes during pregnancy in multiple sclerosis. Data came from immunoSEQ multiplex PCR; TCRdb stores just in-frame clones and leaves some out. The data hold tens of thousands of clones, with 85% to 95% observed a single time. The sequencing here drew on peripheral blood, taken before pregnancy. The receptor source for this set is a female donor with multiple sclerosis, enrolled in a pregnancy study. The CDR3 runs from the conserved cysteine through the conserved F or W. The order of the fields is CDR3 length, J gene, V gene, D gene, clone size, CDR3 protein, CDR3 DNA. A D gene is named only where the DNA matches it firmly. The size field is filled for only some rows; it gives once, few, many or a size class.

CDR3 length: 14
J gene: TRBJ1-2
V gene: TRBV7-9
D gene: .
clone size: once
CDR3 protein: CASSLEEGNYGYTF
CDR3 DNA: TGTGCCAGCAGCTTAGAAGAGGGTAACTATGGCTACACCTTC

CDR3 length: 16
J gene: TRBJ2-7
V gene: TRBV28
D gene: TRBD1
clone size: .
CDR3 protein: CASSLLQTGAPYEQYF
CDR3 DNA: TGTGCCAGCAGTCTTCTACAGACAGGGGCCCCGTACGAGCAGTACTTC

CDR3 length: 14
J gene: TRBJ1-5
V gene: TRBV6-1
D gene: .
clone size: .
CDR3 protein: CASSEWGDGQPQHF
CDR3 DNA: TGTGCCAGCAGTGAATGGGGGGATGGTCAGCCCCAGCATTTT

CDR3 length: 13
J gene: TRBJ2-2
V gene: TRBV7-2
D gene: .
clone size: .
CDR3 protein: CASSSDFTGELFF
CDR3 DNA: TGTGCCAGCAGCTCCGACTTCACCGGGGAGCTGTTTTTT

CDR3 length: 12
J gene: TRBJ2-5
V gene: TRBV2
D gene: .
clone size: few
CDR3 protein: CASGSGWETQYF
CDR3 DNA: TGTGCCAGCGGGAGCGGGTGGGAGACCCAGTACTTC

CDR3 length: 15
J gene: TRBJ2-7
V gene: TRBV7-2
D gene: TRBD1
clone size: .
CDR3 protein: CASSLVGDRAYEQYF
CDR3 DNA: TGTGCCAGCAGCTTAGTAGGTGACAGGGCCTACGAGCAGTACTTC

CDR3 length: 14
J gene: TRBJ2-3
V gene: TRBV4-1
D gene: .
clone size: .
CDR3 protein: CASSQTRGSDTQYF
CDR3 DNA: TGCGCCAGCAGCCAGACTAGAGGTTCGGATACGCAGTATTTT

CDR3 length: 15
J gene: TRBJ1-1
V gene: TRBV27
D gene: .
clone size: .
CDR3 protein: CASSPNREGDTEAFF
CDR3 DNA: TGTGCCAGCAGCCCAAACAGGGAAGGGGACACTGAAGCTTTCTTT

CDR3 length: 18
J gene: TRBJ2-7
V gene: TRBV5-1
D gene: TRBD2
clone size: .
CDR3 protein: CASSWTTRGTSGSYEQYF
CDR3 DNA: TGCGCCAGCAGCTGGACGACGAGAGGGACTAGCGGGAGCTACGAGCAGTACTTC

CDR3 length: 15
J gene: TRBJ1-5
V gene: TRBV10-3
D gene: .
clone size: .
CDR3 protein: CAISESGTGRQPQHF
CDR3 DNA: TGTGCCATCAGTGAGTCCGGGACTGGTAGGCAGCCCCAGCATTTT

CDR3 length: 12
J gene: TRBJ2-3
V gene: TRBV5-4
D gene: .
clone size: .
CDR3 protein: CASSSYTDTQYF
CDR3 DNA: TGTGCCAGCAGCAGCTACACAGATACGCAGTATTTT

CDR3 length: 16
J gene: TRBJ2-1
V gene: TRBV4-1
D gene: TRBD1
clone size: .
CDR3 protein: CASSQYQQGEYNEQFF
CDR3 DNA: TGCGCCAGCAGCCAATATCAACAGGGGGAGTACAATGAGCAGTTCTTC

CDR3 length: 15
J gene: TRBJ2-3
V gene: TRBV11-2
D gene: .
clone size: .
CDR3 protein: CASSLVARTPDTQYF
CDR3 DNA: TGTGCCAGCAGCTTAGTTGCCAGGACACCAGATACGCAGTATTTT

CDR3 length: 14
J gene: TRBJ1-1
V gene: TRBV5-1
D gene: .
clone size: .
CDR3 protein: CASSLAARNTEAFF
CDR3 DNA: TGCGCCAGCAGCTTGGCCGCCAGGAACACTGAAGCTTTCTTT

CDR3 length: 16
J gene: TRBJ2-1
V gene: TRBV5-6
D gene: TRBD2
clone size: .
CDR3 protein: CASSLAGTSEGNEQFF
CDR3 DNA: TGTGCCAGCAGCTTGGCGGGGACTAGCGAGGGCAATGAGCAGTTCTTC

CDR3 length: 16
J gene: TRBJ2-5
V gene: TRBV4-2
D gene: TRBD1
clone size: once
CDR3 protein: CASSHGQANLGETQYF
CDR3 DNA: TGTGCCAGCAGCCACGGACAGGCGAACCTGGGGGAGACCCAGTACTTC

CDR3 length: 14
J gene: TRBJ2-5
V gene: TRBV5-4
D gene: TRBD2
clone size: .
CDR3 protein: CASSREGGGETQYF
CDR3 DNA: TGTGCCAGCAGCCGGGAGGGGGGAGGAGAGACCCAGTACTTC

CDR3 length: 13
J gene: TRBJ2-7
V gene: TRBV5-4
D gene: .
clone size: .
CDR3 protein: CASRSGVSYEQYF
CDR3 DNA: TGTGCCAGCAGATCGGGAGTCTCCTACGAGCAGTACTTC

CDR3 length: 14
J gene: TRBJ2-1
V gene: TRBV10-3
D gene: .
clone size: .
CDR3 protein: CATTIASGDNEQFF
CDR3 DNA: TGTGCCACTACGATCGCGTCGGGAGACAATGAGCAGTTCTTC

CDR3 length: 17
J gene: TRBJ2-5
V gene: TRBV30
D gene: TRBD2
clone size: .
CDR3 protein: CAWSPLRGLGFGETQYF
CDR3 DNA: TGTGCCTGGAGTCCCCTCCGGGGACTAGGATTTGGAGAGACCCAGTACTTC

CDR3 length: 15
J gene: TRBJ1-1
V gene: TRBV18
D gene: .
clone size: .
CDR3 protein: CASSPSPGMDTEAFF
CDR3 DNA: TGTGCCAGCTCACCAAGTCCGGGGATGGACACTGAAGCTTTCTTT

CDR3 length: 13
J gene: TRBJ2-7
V gene: TRBV5-4
D gene: .
clone size: .
CDR3 protein: CASSSVKTYEQYF
CDR3 DNA: TGTGCCAGCAGCTCCGTAAAAACCTACGAGCAGTACTTC

CDR3 length: 19
J gene: TRBJ2-7
V gene: TRBV2
D gene: TRBD2
clone size: .
CDR3 protein: CANFPSTSGIVRTTYEQYF
CDR3 DNA: TGTGCCAACTTCCCTTCGACTAGCGGCATCGTTCGTACCACCTACGAGCAGTACTTC

CDR3 length: 15
J gene: TRBJ2-3
V gene: TRBV6-6
D gene: TRBD2
clone size: .
CDR3 protein: CASRGLAGPTDTQYF
CDR3 DNA: TGTGCCAGCAGGGGACTAGCGGGACCCACAGATACGCAGTATTTT